This T cell receptor (beta chain) was found in a study of blood T cell repertoires in COVID-19. Study details: COVID-19 samples, acute and convalescent, were from the United States, Italy and Spain. In each case, the material was cDNA or gDNA derived from T cells, B-cell-depleted T cells, or PBMCs.

V dropped 0 bases and J dropped 7 bases, with 16 bases sitting between them. The germline gives CDR1 LNHNV, CDR2 YYDKDF (reference sequence). The CDR3 sequence is 16 residues long. Per the authors' pipeline: The assay estimated nucleated cells by amplifying reference gene primers. Produced via immunoSEQ multiplex PCR; TCRdb's table is partial and in-frame only. V and J calls plus clone size are reproduced from that table; the DNA served to infer D and trimming. The sample comprises about 85,000 clones, roughly four fifths of which are singletons, and 1.2% rests with the top ten. This sequence was found in a woman of 80 years or more with acute or convalescent COVID-19. The rearrangement uses TRBV15 and TRBJ1-5; tentative D call: TRBD1 (6 bases). The source material was peripheral blood. CDR3 loop: CATSRDRQGIRQPQHF. The CDR3 DNA sequence: TGTGCCACCAGCAGAGATAGGCAGGGGATACGGCAGCCCCAGCATTTT.